This TCR beta chain is drawn from a study of blood T cell repertoires in COVID-19. Study-wide background: There were acute and convalescent COVID-19 samples, and they came from the United States, Italy and Spain. T cells, B-cell-depleted T cells, or PBMCs supplied cDNA or gDNA.

In the case of this clone: Distinct nucleotide sequences in the sample also encode this CDR3.

This CDR3 spans 14 amino acids. Per the germline V gene, CDR1 is MDHEN and CDR2 is SYDVKM. The V and J ends lost 3 bases and 1 base respectively, with 7 bases between them. Patients in Seattle were enrolled during active infection, then followed longitudinally. Original processing methods: Amplification from reference gene primers served as the basis for estimated nucleated cell counts. Some clones are missing from TCRdb's copy, which holds only in-frame ones; the method was immunoSEQ multiplex PCR. The V and J calls and clone size come from that table; D and trimming were worked out from the DNA. Of 150,000 or so clones listed, approximately 92% were seen once; the top ten hold about 4.8%.

This TCR was recovered from a man between 25 and 39 years old with COVID-19, enrolled during active disease. V gene TRBV28 combines with J gene TRBJ1-5, with D possibly being TRBD1 (5 bases). The material sequenced was peripheral blood. CDR3 sequence: CASSLGGSNQPQHF. CDR3 coding DNA: TGTGCCAGCAGTTTGGGGGGAAGCAATCAGCCCCAGCATTTT.